This passage covers 22 T cell receptor beta chains from one sample sequenced in a study of shared clonotypes between healthy human individuals. The repertoire was sequenced with immunoSEQ multiplex PCR; TCRdb's copy has only in-frame clones and lacks some. The sample comprises roughly 2.4 million clones, around 95% of which are singletons, and around 0.13% rests with the top ten. The specimen sequenced was naive CD4+ T cells sorted from blood. Documented subset: CD45RA+ positively selected. The receptors come from a man between 18 and 29 years old in good health.

The chain has TRBV6-5 and TRBJ2-5; D is uncertain. The V gene's germline CDR1 is MNHEY and CDR2 SVGAGI. The CDR3 is 13 residues long. Trimming cost V 5 bases and J 5 bases, with 12 bases left between them. CDR3 residues: CASSRVMWETQYF. DNA of the CDR3: TGTGCCAGCAGTCGGGTCATGTGGGAGACCCAGTACTTC.

This chain links TRBV5-4 with TRBJ2-2; 7 bases map to TRBD1. Unmatched junction bases numbered 8, after V lost 3 bases and J lost 3 bases. The CDR3 contains 16 residues. Germline V CDR1 and CDR2: SGHNT, YYREEE (reference sequence). CDR3 in DNA: TGTGCCAGCAGCTCCCTGACAGGGAGATACACCGGGGAGCTGTTTTTT. This codes for CASSSLTGRYTGELFF.

The genes are TRBV6-5 and TRBJ2-1, with D hard to call. CDR1 is MNHEY and CDR2 is SVGAGI in the germline V gene. CDR3 length equals 16 residues. V dropped 2 bases and J dropped 0 bases, with 11 bases sitting between them. CDR3: CASSYLQASSYNEQFF. The DNA of the CDR3 is TGTGCCAGCAGTTACCTCCAAGCTAGCTCCTACAATGAGCAGTTCTTC.

The chain combines TRBV18 with TRBJ1-1; D not resolved. From germline, CDR1 is KGHSH and CDR2 LQKENI. CDR3 length equals 13 residues. The V gene lost 6 bases and the J gene lost 3 bases, with 11 bases spanning the gap. The CDR3 region has the DNA TGTGCCAGCTCCCCCAATCCGGACACTGAAGCTTTCTTT. As protein: CASSPNPDTEAFF.

This chain uses TRBV29-1 with TRBJ1-1; D is unresolved. The CDR3 is 13 residues long. V was clipped by 1 base and J by 2 bases, with 8 bases between them. CDR1 is SQVTM, CDR2 ANQGSEA, per germline. CDR3 protein: CSVEVYGNTEAFF. The CDR3 nucleotides read TGCAGCGTTGAAGTATACGGAAACACTGAAGCTTTCTTT.

The chain recombines TRBV10-3 with TRBJ2-6, with D possibly being TRBD1 or TRBD2 (6 bases each). V dropped 8 bases and J dropped 0 bases, with 26 bases sitting between them. The CDR3 loop spans 20 amino acids. The V gene's germline CDR1 is ENHRY and CDR2 SYGVKD. CDR3 in DNA: TGTGCCATCGGAGGGCCTAATATCGGACAGACGAGCTCTGGGGCCAACGTCCTGACTTTC. Translating gives CAIGGPNIGQTSSGANVLTF.

On this clone: This CDR3 is also generated by other DNA sequences in the sample. The chain carries TRBV9 and TRBJ2-1, with 10 bases identical to TRBD2. The CDR3 runs to 16 residues. The germline gives CDR1 SGDLS, CDR2 YYNGEE. V dropped 2 bases and J dropped 0; count of bases not matched to a gene: 2. The CDR3 spells CASSVLAGGSYNEQFF. The CDR3 DNA is TGTGCCAGCAGCGTCTTAGCGGGGGGCTCCTACAATGAGCAGTTCTTC.

The chain links TRBV28 to TRBJ1-6; D not resolved. With 6 bases removed from V and 0 bases from J, the gap between germline ends came to 12 bases. Germline V lookup: CDR1 MDHEN, CDR2 SYDVKM. The CDR3 is made up of 16 amino acids. CDR3 loop: CASRPDTSSYNSPLHF. The CDR3, as DNA: TGTGCCAGCAGGCCCGACACCAGCTCCTATAATTCACCCCTCCACTTT.

This rearrangement joins TRBV6-1 to TRBJ1-2, with TRBD1 matching over 10 bases. The CDR3 consists of 13 residues. The V and J ends lost 8 bases and 6 bases, in that order; junction bases with no gene match: 6. Germline CDR1 MNHNS, CDR2 SASEGT. The chain's CDR3 is CASRQGAKDGYTF. The CDR3 region has the DNA TGTGCCAGCCGACAGGGGGCCAAGGATGGCTACACCTTC.

The gene calls are TRBV5-1 and TRBJ2-5; no clear D. V gave up 0 bases and J gave up 6 bases, with 15 bases separating them. The germline V gene has CDR1 SGHRS and CDR2 YFSETQ. The CDR3 is 15 amino acids. This CDR3 reads CASSLEATTPQTQYF. The CDR3 DNA sequence: TGCGCCAGCAGCTTGGAGGCAACCACGCCACAGACCCAGTACTTC.

The rearrangement links TRBV6-5 to TRBJ2-5; 10 nucleotides agree with TRBD1. The CDR3 sequence is 13 residues long. V was clipped by 6 bases and J by 4 bases; unmatched bases: 2. Per germline, CDR1 MNHEY and CDR2 SVGAGI. The CDR3 DNA reads as TGTGCCAGCAGGACAGGGGGCCCAGAGACCCAGTACTTC. Translated: CASRTGGPETQYF.

With respect to this clone: The identical CDR3 is also encoded by other nucleotide sequences in the sample. The genes are TRBV5-1 and TRBJ2-1, with 7 bases identical to TRBD1. CDR1 is SGHRS and CDR2 is YFSETQ in the germline V gene. Unmatched junction bases numbered 8, after V lost 4 bases and J lost 1 base. The CDR3 length is 16 residues. CDR3 coding DNA: TGCGCCAGCAGCCTTGCCACAGGGGTTTCCTACAATGAGCAGTTCTTC. Residues: CASSLATGVSYNEQFF.

The chain employs TRBV7-2 and TRBJ1-1, with a weak D call TRBD1 (6 bases). Germline V gene lookup returns CDR1 SGHTA and CDR2 FQGNSA. V lost 6 bases, J lost 4 bases, and 15 bases lay in between. The CDR3 has 14 residues. CDR3 sequence: CASREGRGATEAFF. The CDR3 DNA reads TGTGCCAGCAGGGAAGGCAGGGGAGCCACTGAAGCTTTCTTT.

J is TRBJ2-1 and V is TRBV27; D perhaps matches TRBD2 (6 bases). Trimming removed 3 bases at V and 7 bases at J, with 16 bases between. The CDR3 covers 15 residues. The germline V gene encodes CDR1 MNHEY and CDR2 SMNVEV (reference sequence). CDR3: CASSFGGEVGNEQFF. CDR3 nucleotides: TGTGCCAGCAGTTTCGGGGGAGAAGTGGGGAATGAGCAGTTCTTC.

This clone was seen a single time. The V gene is TRBV4-1, the J gene TRBJ2-2, with 7 bases that match TRBD2. Germline V gene data show CDR1 as MGHRA and CDR2 as YSYEKL. After removal of 0 bases from V and 4 bases from J, the junction contained 5 bases not matched to a gene. The CDR3 totals 16 residues. CDR3 nucleotides: TGCGCCAGCAGCCAAGAATTGCGGGGGAGCACCGGGGAGCTGTTTTTT. Encoded protein: CASSQELRGSTGELFF.

This chain links TRBV28 with TRBJ2-3; D uncertain. This CDR3 has 14 residues. CDR1 and CDR2 (germline): MDHEN, SYDVKM. The ends were cut back, 3 bases at V and 4 bases at J, with 11 bases in the middle. CDR3 in amino acids: CASSFTGRADTQYF. The CDR3 DNA reads as TGTGCCAGCAGTTTTACGGGCCGGGCAGATACGCAGTATTTT.

V is TRBV7-3 and J is TRBJ1-2, with TRBD1 identical over 7 bases. The J segment lost 4 bases and the V segment lost 2 bases, leaving 10 bases of the junction unmatched. In germline, CDR1 is SGHTA, CDR2 FQGTGA. This CDR3 has 16 amino acids. The CDR3 protein is CASSLSPDRVGYGYTF. CDR3 DNA: TGTGCCAGCAGCTTATCCCCCGACAGGGTAGGCTATGGCTACACCTTC.

The CDR3 spells CASSPTGRSNSPLHF. In DNA form, the CDR3 reads TGTGCCAGCAGCCCAACAGGGCGAAGTAATTCACCCCTCCACTTT. The rearrangement joins TRBV5-4 to TRBJ1-6, with D possibly matching TRBD1 (6 bases). Trimming pared 4 bases from V and 6 bases from J, leaving 14 bases between. The CDR3 covers 15 residues. Germline V gene lookup returns CDR1 SGHNT and CDR2 YYREEE (reference sequence).

The chain recombines TRBV5-1 with TRBJ2-1, with a tentative D call TRBD1 (7 bases). The germline V gene has CDR1 SGHRS and CDR2 YFSETQ. The germline V and J ends were trimmed by 4 bases and 4 bases, with 12 bases remaining between them. This CDR3 has 14 amino acids. CDR3 region: CASSAGQLYNEQFF. CDR3 coding DNA: TGCGCCAGCAGCGCGGGACAGCTTTACAATGAGCAGTTCTTC.

This clone was seen once. The chain uses TRBV28 and TRBJ1-1; TRBD1 aligns across 11 bases. Germline-derived CDR1 and CDR2 are MDHEN and SYDVKM. V lost 6 bases, J lost 3 bases, and 6 bases stayed unmatched. The CDR3 is made up of 15 amino acids. The CDR3, as DNA: TGTGCCAGCAGGGGACAGGGGGTCCGGTACACTGAAGCTTTCTTT. Its protein is CASRGQGVRYTEAFF.

This clone was detected only a few times. The chain is built from TRBV27 and TRBJ2-2; D is uncertain. The CDR3 contains 12 residues. V lost 0 bases and J 6 bases, leaving 2 bases between the germline ends. The germline V gene has CDR1 MNHEY and CDR2 SMNVEV (reference sequence). The CDR3, as DNA: TGTGCCAGCAGTTTATCTCCCGGGGAGCTGTTTTTT. It yields the protein CASSLSPGELFF.

As regards this clone: The junction shows a germline mismatch at one end, possibly a read error. The chain employs TRBV7-8 and TRBJ2-7, with D perhaps TRBD1 (6 bases). The CDR3 covers 15 residues. The V gene's germline CDR1 is SGHVS and CDR2 FQNEAQ. In DNA, the CDR3 is TGTGCCAGCAGCCTAGCCAGGGGCGGCGACTACGAGCAGTACTTC. This codes for CASSLARGGDYEQYF. The complete variable domain, with remaining parts taken from reference TRBV7-8 and TRBJ2-7, reads GAGVSQSPRYKVAKRGQDVALRCDPISGHVSLFWYQQALGQGPEFLTYFQNEAQLDKSGLPSDRFFAERPEGSVSTLKIQRTQQEDSAVYLCASSLARGGDYEQYFGPGTRLTVT.